This T cell receptor beta chain originates from a study of blood T cell repertoires in COVID-19. Study summary: Collection of acute and convalescent COVID-19 samples took place in the United States, Italy and Spain. The cDNA or gDNA used as material had been derived from T cells, B-cell-depleted T cells, or PBMCs.

Trimming left V 5 bases short and J 2 bases short, with 3 bases between. The germline CDR1 and CDR2 sequences are LNHDA and SQIVND (reference sequence). The length of the CDR3 is 11 residues. In the original workflow: For nucleated cells, counts were estimated from reference gene primer amplification. The method was immunoSEQ multiplex PCR; TCRdb's version includes in-frame clones alone and lacks a portion of them. That table supplies the V and J calls and clone size; D and trimming were determined from the DNA. In the table there are 150,000 or so clones, approximately 78% of which are singletons. This sequence originates from a human donor with acute or convalescent COVID-19. The donor label of this sample is uncertain. The chain carries TRBV19 and TRBJ2-5; D unresolved. Sequencing was performed on peripheral blood. CDR3 in amino acids: CASSLQETQYF. The CDR3 region has the DNA TGTGCCAGTAGTTTACAAGAGACCCAGTACTTC.